This T cell receptor beta chain is from a study of radiation and T cells in renal cell carcinoma. The method was immunoSEQ multiplex PCR; TCRdb's version includes in-frame clones alone and lacks a portion of them. The data show about 130,000 clones, with 88% seen just once and 5.8% held by the top ten. CDR3 length equals 17 residues. Germline CDR1 SGHVS, CDR2 FQNEAQ. V lost 0 bases and J lost 2; bases outside the gene matches: 8. The time point denotes: blood 2 weeks post-SBRT. As to treatment: 15 Gy SBRT to primary tumor, nephrectomy 4 weeks later. The rearrangement joins TRBV7-8 to TRBJ2-7, with TRBD2 identical over 9 bases. The source material was blood, sampled from a patient whose treatment included radiotherapy and nephrectomy. This clonotype was obtained from a woman in her seventies with renal cell carcinoma. CDR3 residues: CASSLAWASGDTYEQYF. Here the CDR3 DNA reads TGTGCCAGCAGCTTAGCGTGGGCTAGCGGGGACACCTACGAGCAGTACTTC. Looking up the rest from reference TRBV7-8 and TRBJ2-7 gives the full variable domain: GAGVSQSPRYKVAKRGQDVALRCDPISGHVSLFWYQQALGQGPEFLTYFQNEAQLDKSGLPSDRFFAERPEGSVSTLKIQRTQQEDSAVYLCASSLAWASGDTYEQYFGPGTRLTVT.